The present entry profiles one T cell receptor (beta chain) with its context. Its antigen remains unknown. Then a second PCR, running about 6 to 12 cycles, was carried out with a sample-barcoded 5' primer and a J-beta primer mix. One entry per CDR3 protein results from TCRdb running MiXCR on the 5' RACE reads. The table records over 550,000 distinct CDR3 sequences, about 30% of them present only once. No fewer than 5.5 micrograms of total RNA were isolated from every sample. This sample is part of a study of blood T cells in healthy people across ages. Overall study results and limits: Estimated diversity across one million T cells was deemed an underestimate.

This receptor was obtained from a woman of 80 years or more in good health. Sequenced: blood.

This CDR3 is CASSLGLRGEAFF. The CDR3 nucleotides read TGTGCCAGCAGCTTAGGCCTCCGGGGGGAAGCTTTCTTT. This chain uses TRBV11-2 with TRBJ1-1; D might be TRBD1 (5 bases). Germline CDR1 is SGHAT and CDR2 is FQNNGV. V lost 1 base, J lost 8 bases, and 11 bases lay in between. The CDR3 runs 13 residues.